What follows are 5 T cell receptor beta chains derived from one specimen sequenced in a study of T-cell memory formation after mild COVID-19. A single record per CDR3 protein comes from TCRdb applying MiXCR to the 5' RACE reads. This repertoire shows about 420,000 distinct CDR3 sequences, 20% to 25% found once; its top ten account for 13%. Input material: PBMCs or a T cell subset sorted from them (not recorded which). These receptors came from an adult woman who had mild COVID-19 (a few samples of this study predate the infection). Cell type and time point are not known.

The V gene is TRBV24-1, the J gene TRBJ2-1; maybe TRBD2 (5 bases). CDR3 length equals 16 residues. Per germline, CDR1 KGHDR and CDR2 SFDVKD. Trimming pared 0 bases from V and 0 bases from J, leaving 8 bases between. The CDR3 region has the DNA TGTGCCACCAGTGATTTGGGGGAGAGCTCCTACAATGAGCAGTTCTTC. Translation gives CATSDLGESSYNEQFF.

The chain employs TRBV6-6 and TRBJ2-7; TRBD2 aligns across 9 bases. V dropped 5 bases and J dropped 2; count of bases not matched to a gene: 7. This CDR3 is built from 15 residues. Germline assignment: CDR1 MNHNY and CDR2 SVGAGI (reference sequence). The CDR3 nucleotides are TGTGCCAGCAGTCCCAGTAGCGGGGGCCCCTACGAGCAGTACTTC. Translating gives CASSPSSGGPYEQYF.

The chain joins TRBV6-1 to TRBJ2-7; tentative D call: TRBD2 (6 bases). This CDR3 region has 12 residues. Germline V gives CDR1 MNHNS, CDR2 SASEGT. Trimming took 2 bases from V and 6 from J, leaving 8 bases between them. The DNA for the CDR3 is TGTGCCAGCAGTGAAATCGGGGGCGAGCAGTACTTC. Its translation is CASSEIGGEQYF.

The rearrangement links TRBV9 to TRBJ1-6; 12 bases are shared with TRBD1. The CDR3 contains 15 residues. Germline CDR1 SGDLS, CDR2 YYNGEE. The V gene end was trimmed by 0 bases and the J gene end by 10 bases; junction bases not matched to a gene: 2. The CDR3 DNA is TGTGCCAGCAGCGTAGCAGGGACAGGGGGCTCACCCCTCCACTTT. It translates to CASSVAGTGGSPLHF.

This clonotype came up a few times. The genes are TRBV30 and TRBJ1-3; D call uncertain. The CDR3 is made up of 14 amino acids. The germline V gene has CDR1 GTSNPN and CDR2 SVGIG (reference sequence). Trimming stripped 3 bases from V and 1 base from J, with 10 bases between. As DNA, the CDR3 is TGTGCCTGGAGATTGAAGGGTTCTGGAAACACCATATATTTT. Protein: CAWRLKGSGNTIYF.